The rows below give T cell receptor beta chains drawn from one sample of a study of shared clonotypes between healthy human individuals. Profiled with immunoSEQ multiplex PCR; TCRdb holds only in-frame clones, not every one. The table shows about 2.5 million clones, with around 90% occurring only once. Source material: naive CD4+ T cells from PBMCs. The receptors here all came from a man younger than 35 in good health. Some clones in this sample may be carry-over from other donors' samples. Each CDR3 is given with its conserved first and last residue. The D gene is left open where the match is weak. A row's size may be missing; if present it is once, few, many or a size class.

TRBV7-6	NA	TRBJ2-1	NA	11	CASSRGNEQFF	TGTGCCAGCAGTAGGGGGAATGAGCAGTTCTTC
TRBV30	NA	TRBJ1-5	NA	13	CAWSLGGNQPQHF	TGTGCCTGGAGCCTGGGGGGAAATCAGCCCCAGCATTTT
TRBV28	NA	TRBJ2-3	NA	14	CASIEGGGTDTQYF	TGTGCCAGCATTGAGGGAGGTGGCACAGATACGCAGTATTTT
TRBV6-5	NA	TRBJ1-1	NA	12	CASRSGRTEAFF	TGTGCCAGCAGATCGGGGAGAACTGAAGCTTTCTTT
TRBV7-9	TRBD1	TRBJ1-2	NA	17	CASSLEVSRGRLYGYTF	TGTGCCAGCAGCTTAGAAGTGTCCAGGGGGCGTCTCTATGGCTACACCTTC
TRBV6-1	TRBD2	TRBJ2-7	NA	15	CASTGLAGVFYEQYF	TGTGCCAGCACCGGACTAGCGGGGGTCTTCTACGAGCAGTACTTC
TRBV10-3	NA	TRBJ1-1	NA	15	CAISETGRVDTEAFF	TGTGCCATCAGTGAGACCGGGAGAGTAGACACTGAAGCTTTCTTT
TRBV9	NA	TRBJ1-3	once	15	CASSVLQGSGNTIYF	TGTGCCAGCAGCGTCCTGCAGGGTTCGGGAAACACCATATATTTT
TRBV6-1	NA	TRBJ2-1	NA	18	CASSALRGQGSSYNEQFF	TGTGCCAGCAGTGCCTTGCGAGGTCAGGGGAGCTCCTACAATGAGCAGTTCTTC
TRBV15	NA	TRBJ2-1	NA	13	CATSRAGLDVEFF	TGTGCCACCAGCAGAGCGGGACTCGATGTGGAGTTCTTC
TRBV6-6	NA	TRBJ2-3	NA	16	CASRTPPGLSTDTQYF	TGTGCCAGCAGAACCCCCCCGGGGCTCTCCACAGATACGCAGTATTTT
TRBV28	TRBD2	TRBJ2-7	once	15	CASTFSGKASYEQYF	TGTGCCAGCACCTTTAGCGGGAAAGCCTCCTACGAGCAGTACTTC
TRBV19	TRBD1	TRBJ1-4	once	15	CASSPQDRGNEKLFF	TGTGCCAGTAGTCCCCAAGACAGGGGAAATGAAAAACTGTTTTTT
TRBV4-2	TRBD2	TRBJ2-7	NA	15	CASSQALAVLHEQYF	TGTGCCAGCAGCCAAGCCCTAGCGGTACTGCACGAGCAGTACTTC
TRBV9	NA	TRBJ2-4	once	15	CASGNLGLAKNIQYF	TGTGCCAGCGGGAACCTCGGATTAGCCAAAAACATTCAGTACTTC
TRBV9	NA	TRBJ2-6	NA	14	CASSGYTGANVLTF	TGTGCCAGCAGCGGATATACTGGGGCCAACGTCCTGACTTTC
TRBV9	TRBD2	TRBJ2-5	NA	19	CASSVGWSRLAGVLETQYF	TGTGCCAGCAGCGTAGGTTGGAGCCGGCTAGCGGGAGTTTTGGAGACCCAGTACTTC
TRBV19	TRBD2	TRBJ2-1	NA	15	CASSAAGGPNNEQFF	TGTGCCAGTAGCGCGGCGGGAGGGCCTAACAATGAGCAGTTCTTC
TRBV7-9	NA	TRBJ2-1	NA	14	CASSSTWGTEEQFF	TGTGCCAGCAGCTCAACGTGGGGTACCGAGGAGCAGTTCTTC
TRBV29-1	TRBD1	TRBJ2-7	NA	14	CSVGGQSTGDEQYF	TGCAGCGTTGGGGGACAGTCGACAGGCGACGAGCAGTACTTC
TRBV13	NA	TRBJ1-2	NA	15	CASSLGNRGVEGYTF	TGTGCCAGCAGCTTGGGCAACCGAGGGGTGGAAGGCTACACCTTC
TRBV12-5	TRBD2	TRBJ2-3	NA	16	CASGPGVAGYTDTQYF	TGTGCTAGTGGCCCTGGGGTAGCGGGTTACACAGATACGCAGTATTTT
TRBV7-9	TRBD1	TRBJ2-1	once	15	CASSSSGTGGGEQFF	TGTGCCAGCAGCTCCTCCGGGACAGGGGGCGGTGAGCAGTTCTTC
TRBV4-1	NA	TRBJ1-3	NA	14	CASSQEDAGNTIYF	TGCGCCAGCAGCCAAGAGGACGCGGGAAACACCATATATTTT
TRBV6-1	NA	TRBJ2-5	NA	12	CASSEAGETQYF	TGTGCCAGCAGTGAAGCTGGCGAGACCCAGTACTTC
TRBV18	TRBD2	TRBJ2-7	NA	16	CASSPTRVAGEYEQYF	TGTGCCAGCTCACCCACTCGGGTAGCGGGAGAGTACGAGCAGTACTTC
TRBV5-1	NA	TRBJ2-7	NA	14	CASSVLGHSYEQYF	TGCGCCAGCAGTGTTTTGGGACACAGCTACGAGCAGTACTTC
TRBV28	NA	TRBJ2-2	NA	13	CASSWGNTGELFF	TGTGCCAGCAGTTGGGGGAACACCGGGGAGCTGTTTTTT
TRBV28	TRBD1	TRBJ1-2	NA	13	CASSPNRGRGYTF	TGTGCCAGCAGTCCCAACAGGGGCAGAGGCTACACCTTC
TRBV10-3	NA	TRBJ2-7	NA	13	CAISEVVFYEQYF	TGTGCCATCAGTGAAGTTGTCTTCTACGAGCAGTACTTC
TRBV28	NA	TRBJ1-5	NA	16	CASSSRTRGGNQPQHF	TGTGCCAGCAGCAGCCGGACCCGAGGGGGCAATCAGCCCCAGCATTTT
TRBV28	NA	TRBJ2-1	NA	13	CASSFGSWDEQFF	TGTGCCAGCAGTTTTGGTAGCTGGGATGAGCAGTTCTTC
TRBV2	NA	TRBJ2-7	NA	14	CASIRTGLGLEQYF	TGTGCCAGCATTCGGACCGGACTTGGCCTCGAGCAGTACTTC
TRBV5-1	NA	TRBJ2-1	NA	13	CASSYENYNEQFF	TGCGCCAGCAGTTATGAGAACTACAATGAGCAGTTCTTC
TRBV10-3	TRBD2	TRBJ2-1	once	16	CAISESGAGGWNEQFF	TGTGCCATCAGTGAGTCGGGCGCGGGAGGGTGGAATGAGCAGTTCTTC
TRBV2	TRBD2	TRBJ2-3	NA	15	CASSVGSGVTDTQYF	TGTGCCAGCAGTGTGGGTAGCGGGGTCACAGATACGCAGTATTTT
TRBV18	NA	TRBJ1-4	NA	15	CASSPPARRGEKLFF	TGTGCCAGCTCACCACCTGCCCGGCGGGGGGAAAAACTGTTTTTT
TRBV28	NA	TRBJ1-1	NA	18	CASSLYPPGRGRDTEAFF	TGTGCCAGCAGTTTATACCCCCCCGGAAGGGGCAGGGACACTGAAGCTTTCTTT
TRBV9	NA	TRBJ2-5	NA	15	CASSFTPGRGETQYF	TGTGCCAGCAGCTTTACCCCGGGACGGGGAGAGACCCAGTACTTC
TRBV28	NA	TRBJ1-1	NA	17	CASSAPGIGAGNTEAFF	TGTGCCAGCAGTGCCCCTGGGATTGGGGCGGGGAACACTGAAGCTTTCTTT
TRBV29-1	NA	TRBJ2-7	NA	12	CSALEGPYEQYF	TGCAGCGCACTAGAGGGCCCCTACGAGCAGTACTTC
TRBV11-2	NA	TRBJ2-1	NA	19	CASSSSTRLEMSSYNEQFF	TGTGCCAGCAGCTCCAGTACTAGGCTAGAAATGAGCTCCTACAATGAGCAGTTCTTC
TRBV19	TRBD2	TRBJ2-3	NA	14	CASRTSGSTDTQYF	TGTGCCAGCAGGACTAGCGGGAGCACAGATACGCAGTATTTT
TRBV6-1	NA	TRBJ1-5	NA	12	CASLTGDQPQHF	TGTGCCAGCTTAACAGGCGATCAGCCCCAGCATTTT
TRBV2	NA	TRBJ1-2	NA	12	CASKNLLGGYTF	TGTGCCAGTAAGAACCTCCTCGGTGGCTACACCTTC
TRBV20-1	TRBD2	TRBJ2-7	NA	11	CSARREGEQYF	TGCAGTGCCAGGAGGGAGGGCGAGCAGTACTTC
TRBV28	NA	TRBJ1-2	NA	14	CASSLFGGAGGYTF	TGTGCCAGCAGTTTATTCGGGGGGGCGGGGGGCTACACCTTC
TRBV4-1	NA	TRBJ1-4	NA	19	CASSQDHRTMAATNEKLFF	TGCGCCAGCAGCCAAGATCACCGGACCATGGCTGCAACTAATGAAAAACTGTTTTTT
TRBV20-1	TRBD2	TRBJ2-1	NA	11	CSAPPGTRPFF	TGCAGTGCCCCCCCCGGGACTAGGCCATTCTTC
TRBV5-1	NA	TRBJ2-7	NA	14	CASSLTRAKDEQYF	TGCGCCAGCAGCTTGACGAGGGCCAAGGACGAGCAGTACTTC
TRBV5-1	NA	TRBJ2-3	NA	13	CASSFGPSDTQYF	TGCGCCAGCAGCTTCGGTCCGTCTGATACGCAGTATTTT